Listed below are T cell receptor beta chains from one sample, sequenced in a study of blood T cell repertoires in COVID-19. Measured with immunoSEQ multiplex PCR; TCRdb has only the in-frame clones, and not every one. The sample has approximately 220,000 clones, just under 85% seen once. Specimen: PBMCs or T cells enriched from blood (not recorded which). The receptors derive from a woman between 40 and 50 years old with acute COVID-19. Both conserved end residues are part of each CDR3. D genes are given only for firm matches. Clone size, where shown, is once, few, many, or a class for clones that have expanded.

.	TRBJ2-1	TRBV2	TRBD2	CASSEFAGGPNEQFF	TGTGCCAGCAGTGAATTTGCGGGGGGGCCCAATGAGCAGTTCTTC
.	TRBJ2-2	TRBV20-1	.	CSASPGPGELFF	TGCAGTGCTAGTCCAGGCCCCGGGGAGCTGTTTTTT
.	TRBJ1-1	TRBV14	.	CASSLGDSPEAFF	TGTGCCAGCAGCCTGGGGGACTCCCCAGAAGCTTTCTTT
.	TRBJ1-6	TRBV3-1/TRBV3-2	.	CASSQDQQGRGSPLHF	TGTGCCAGCAGCCAAGATCAACAGGGAAGGGGTTCACCCCTCCACTTT
.	TRBJ2-1	TRBV4-3	.	CASSHLSSYNEQFF	TGCGCCAGCAGCCATCTAAGCTCCTACAATGAGCAGTTCTTC
.	TRBJ2-5	TRBV9	.	CASSLSRDNQETQYF	TGTGCCAGCAGCTTAAGTCGGGACAACCAAGAGACCCAGTACTTC
.	TRBJ1-4	TRBV5-1	.	CASSLQGQANEKLFF	TGCGCCAGCAGCCTGCAGGGGCAGGCTAATGAAAAACTGTTTTTT
.	TRBJ1-6	TRBV6-5	.	CASGRVDSPLHF	TGTGCCAGCGGCAGGGTGGATTCACCCCTCCACTTT
.	TRBJ1-6	TRBV2	.	CASRAEYSYNSPLHF	TGTGCCAGCAGGGCGGAATACTCCTATAATTCACCCCTCCACTTT
few	TRBJ2-2	TRBV27	TRBD1	CASSFSPGTGTGELFF	TGTGCCAGCAGTTTCTCTCCCGGGACAGGGACCGGGGAGCTGTTTTTT
.	TRBJ2-2	TRBV19	TRBD1	CASSRQGSGELFF	TGTGCCAGTAGTCGACAGGGGTCTGGGGAGCTGTTTTTT
.	TRBJ1-2	TRBV7-2	TRBD1	CASSIGQGASQGYTF	TGTGCCAGCAGCATAGGACAGGGGGCATCGCAGGGCTACACCTTC
.	TRBJ2-3	TRBV5-6	TRBD1	CASSDRGTDTQYF	TGTGCCAGCTCGGACAGGGGCACAGATACGCAGTATTTT
few	TRBJ1-4	TRBV5-8	.	CASSLAGTEEKLFF	TGTGCCAGCAGCTTGGCCGGGACTGAGGAAAAACTGTTTTTT
.	TRBJ1-2	TRBV5-5	.	CASSLESGRQTKIYGYTF	TGTGCCAGCAGCTTGGAATCCGGTAGACAGACAAAAATTTATGGCTACACCTTC
few	TRBJ2-1	TRBV25-1	TRBD2	CASSPAGDLNEQFF	TGTGCCAGCTCTCCAGCGGGGGACCTTAATGAGCAGTTCTTC
.	TRBJ1-5	TRBV6-5	TRBD1	CASSPDRGSNQPQHF	TGTGCCAGCAGTCCCGACAGGGGTAGCAATCAGCCCCAGCATTTT
.	TRBJ2-1	TRBV30	TRBD2	CAWRGGRANEQFF	TGTGCCTGGAGGGGCGGGAGGGCCAATGAGCAGTTCTTC
once	TRBJ2-2	TRBV28	.	CASNTYGGGLDTGELFF	TGTGCCAGCAATACCTACGGAGGAGGCCTTGACACCGGGGAGCTGTTTTTT
.	TRBJ2-2	TRBV3-1/TRBV3-2	.	CASSLRVSSNTGELFF	TGTGCCAGCAGCCTCCGGGTCTCCTCTAACACCGGGGAGCTGTTTTTT
.	TRBJ2-3	TRBV2	TRBD2	CASRGDRTGLSGGAYTQYF	TGTGCCAGCAGGGGCGACCGGACAGGGCTTAGCGGGGGGGCTTATACGCAGTATTTT
.	TRBJ2-4	TRBV18	.	CASSLGPGAKNIQYF	TGTGCCAGCTCCCTTGGACCGGGGGCCAAAAACATTCAGTACTTC
.	TRBJ1-2	TRBV2	.	CASSEGGRNGYTF	TGTGCCAGCAGTGAAGGGGGCAGAAATGGCTACACCTTC
once	TRBJ1-1	TRBV12-3/TRBV12-4	.	CASGSRGYTEAFF	TGTGCCAGCGGTTCACGGGGGTACACTGAAGCTTTCTTT
.	TRBJ2-7	TRBV28	TRBD1	CASSHLGQGLDF	TGTGCCAGCAGTCACCTAGGACAGGGTCTGGACTTC
.	TRBJ2-1	TRBV28	.	CASSLLAGYNEQFF	TGTGCCAGCAGTTTACTAGCTGGGTACAATGAGCAGTTCTTC
once	TRBJ1-3	TRBV19	.	CASQSNRAWGNTIYF	TGTGCCAGCCAGAGCAACAGGGCTTGGGGAAACACCATATATTTT
.	TRBJ2-5	TRBV24-1	TRBD2	CATSDPGRVKETQYF	TGTGCCACCAGTGATCCTGGGAGGGTCAAAGAGACCCAGTACTTC
.	TRBJ1-2	TRBV5-5	TRBD1	CASSRGTVLSYGYTF	TGTGCCAGCAGCAGAGGGACAGTCCTTTCCTATGGCTACACCTTC
.	TRBJ2-7	TRBV27	TRBD1	CASRPEGTGYLYEQYF	TGTGCCAGCAGGCCCGAAGGGACAGGGTATCTCTACGAGCAGTACTTC
few	TRBJ1-4	TRBV6-5	.	CASSYYYGEKLFF	TGTGCCAGCAGTTACTACTACGGTGAAAAACTGTTTTTT
.	TRBJ1-2	TRBV6-5	TRBD1	CACGQGITNYGYTF	TGTGCCTGTGGACAGGGGATTACCAACTATGGCTACACCTTC
.	TRBJ2-3	TRBV21-1	.	CASTDLDRGLTDTQYF	TGTGCCAGCACCGACTTGGACAGGGGGCTCACAGATACGCAGTATTTT
.	TRBJ1-2	TRBV5-5	.	CASSLASGQEGYTF	TGTGCCAGCAGCTTGGCCTCAGGGCAGGAAGGCTACACCTTC
.	TRBJ2-3	TRBV11-2	TRBD2	CASSSDGGRSDTQYF	TGTGCCAGCAGCTCAGACGGGGGGAGATCAGATACGCAGTATTTT
.	TRBJ2-3	TRBV4-2	TRBD2	CASSPGTSGGNDGADTQYF	TGTGCCAGCAGCCCCGGGACTAGCGGGGGGAACGACGGTGCAGATACGCAGTATTTT
.	TRBJ1-4	TRBV28	.	CASSEGGGWVEKLFF	TGTGCCAGCAGTGAAGGGGGGGGCTGGGTTGAAAAACTGTTTTTT
.	TRBJ2-3	TRBV5-1	.	CASSLGTPFPGTDTQYF	TGCGCCAGCAGCTTGGGGACACCCTTCCCGGGCACAGATACGCAGTATTTT
.	TRBJ2-1	TRBV7-3	TRBD2	CASSLSSGSFNEQFF	TGTGCCAGCAGCTTGAGCAGCGGGAGTTTCAATGAGCAGTTCTTC
.	TRBJ1-6	TRBV2	.	CASTPKTSGNSPLHF	TGTGCCAGCACCCCGAAGACAAGCGGTAATTCACCCCTCCACTTT